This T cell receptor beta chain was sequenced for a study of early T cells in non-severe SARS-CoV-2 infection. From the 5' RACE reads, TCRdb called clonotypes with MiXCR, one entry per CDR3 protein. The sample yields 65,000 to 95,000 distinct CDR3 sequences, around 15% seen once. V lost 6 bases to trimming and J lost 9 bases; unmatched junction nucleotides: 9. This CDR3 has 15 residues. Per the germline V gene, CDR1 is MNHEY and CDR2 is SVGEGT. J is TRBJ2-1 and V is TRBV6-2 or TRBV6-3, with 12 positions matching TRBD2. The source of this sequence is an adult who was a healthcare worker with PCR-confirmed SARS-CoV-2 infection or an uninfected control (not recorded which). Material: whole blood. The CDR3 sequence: CASSPSGGAWGEQFF. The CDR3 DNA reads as TGTGCCAGCAGCCCTAGCGGGGGGGCCTGGGGTGAGCAGTTCTTC.